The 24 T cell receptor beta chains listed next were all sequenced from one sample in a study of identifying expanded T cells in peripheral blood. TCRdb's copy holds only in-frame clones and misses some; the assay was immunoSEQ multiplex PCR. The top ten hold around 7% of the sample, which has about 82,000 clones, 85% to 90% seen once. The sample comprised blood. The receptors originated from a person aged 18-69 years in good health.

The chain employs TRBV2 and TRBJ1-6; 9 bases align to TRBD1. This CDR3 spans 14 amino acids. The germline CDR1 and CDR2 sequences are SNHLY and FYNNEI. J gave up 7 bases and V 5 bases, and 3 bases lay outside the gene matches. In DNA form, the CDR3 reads TGTGCCAGCAGTAGGACAGGGGAAAATTCACCCCTCCACTTT. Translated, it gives CASSRTGENSPLHF.

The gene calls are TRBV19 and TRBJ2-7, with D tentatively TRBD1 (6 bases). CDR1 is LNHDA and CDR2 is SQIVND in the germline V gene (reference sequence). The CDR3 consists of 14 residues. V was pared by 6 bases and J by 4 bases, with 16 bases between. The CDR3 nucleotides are TGTGCCAGTAGCACAGGGAGCTTTGGTTACGAGCAGTACTTC. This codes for CASSTGSFGYEQYF.

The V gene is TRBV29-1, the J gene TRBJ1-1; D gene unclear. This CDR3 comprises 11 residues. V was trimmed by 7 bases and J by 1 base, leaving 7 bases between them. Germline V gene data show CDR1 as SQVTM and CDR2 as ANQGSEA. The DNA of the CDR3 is TGCAGCGAGGGCAGGAACACTGAAGCTTTCTTT. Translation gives CSEGRNTEAFF.

CDR3 DNA sequence: TGCAGCGTGCTGACTAGCGGGGGAAACACCGGGGAGCTGTTTTTT. Translated, it gives CSVLTSGGNTGELFF. V and J are TRBV29-1 and TRBJ2-2; TRBD2 matches 12 bases. The trim removed 6 bases at V and 2 bases at J, leaving 4 bases unmatched. The germline gives CDR1 SQVTM, CDR2 ANQGSEA. The CDR3 runs 15 residues.

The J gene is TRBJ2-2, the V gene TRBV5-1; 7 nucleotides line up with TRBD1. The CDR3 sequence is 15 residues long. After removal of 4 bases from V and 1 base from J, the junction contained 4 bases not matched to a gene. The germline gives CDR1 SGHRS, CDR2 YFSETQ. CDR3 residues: CASSHRDRNTGELFF. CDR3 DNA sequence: TGCGCCAGCAGCCACCGGGACAGGAACACCGGGGAGCTGTTTTTT. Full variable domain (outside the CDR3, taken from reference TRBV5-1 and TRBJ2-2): KAGVTQTPRYLIKTRGQQVTLSCSPISGHRSVSWYQQTPGQGLQFLFEYFSETQRNKGNFPGRFSGRQFSNSRSEMNVSTLELGDSALYLCASSHRDRNTGELFFGEGSRLTVL.

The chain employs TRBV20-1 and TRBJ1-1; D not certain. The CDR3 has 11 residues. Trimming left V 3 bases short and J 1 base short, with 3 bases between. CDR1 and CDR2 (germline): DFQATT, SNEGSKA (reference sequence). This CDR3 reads CSASGNTEAFF. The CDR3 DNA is TGCAGTGCTAGTGGGAACACTGAAGCTTTCTTT.

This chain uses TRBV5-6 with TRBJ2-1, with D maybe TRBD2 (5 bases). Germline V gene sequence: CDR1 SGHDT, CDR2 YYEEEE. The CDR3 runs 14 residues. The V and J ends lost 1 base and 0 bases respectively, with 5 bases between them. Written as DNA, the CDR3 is TGTGCCAGCAGCTTGAGCGGCTCCTACAATGAGCAGTTCTTC. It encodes CASSLSGSYNEQFF. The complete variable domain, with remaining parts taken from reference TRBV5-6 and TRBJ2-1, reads DAGVTQSPTHLIKTRGQQVTLRCSPKSGHDTVSWYQQALGQGPQFIFQYYEEEERQRGNFPDRFSGHQFPNYSSELNVNALLLGDSALYLCASSLSGSYNEQFFGPGTRLTVL.

The CDR3 nucleotides read TGTGCCAGCAGCTTAACTTCGGGACTACCCTACAATGAGCAGTTCTTC. Protein product: CASSLTSGLPYNEQFF. The chain combines TRBV7-3 with TRBJ2-1; 7 bases agree with TRBD2. The CDR3 is 16 residues long. V trimming: 0 bases; J trimming: 2 bases; junction bases outside the gene matches: 4. CDR1 and CDR2 from the germline V gene are SGHTA and FQGTGA.

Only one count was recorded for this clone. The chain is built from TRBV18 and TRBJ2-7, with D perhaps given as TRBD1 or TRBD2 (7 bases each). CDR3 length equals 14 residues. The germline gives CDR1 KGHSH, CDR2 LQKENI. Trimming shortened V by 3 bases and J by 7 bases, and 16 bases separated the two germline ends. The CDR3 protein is CASSPGTGEGEQYF. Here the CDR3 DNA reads TGTGCCAGCTCACCGGGTACAGGGGAGGGGGAGCAGTACTTC. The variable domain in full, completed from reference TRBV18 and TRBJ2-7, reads NAGVMQNPRHLVRRRGQEARLRCSPMKGHSHVYWYRQLPEEGLKFMVYLQKENIIDESGMPKERFSAEFPKEGPSILRIQQVVRGDSAAYFCASSPGTGEGEQYFGPGTRLTVT.

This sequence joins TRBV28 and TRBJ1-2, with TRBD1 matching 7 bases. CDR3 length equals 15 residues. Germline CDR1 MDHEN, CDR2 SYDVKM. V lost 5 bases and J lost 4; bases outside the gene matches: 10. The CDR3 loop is CASSARPGGGYGYTF. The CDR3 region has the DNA TGTGCCAGCAGTGCCCGCCCAGGGGGTGGCTATGGCTACACCTTC.

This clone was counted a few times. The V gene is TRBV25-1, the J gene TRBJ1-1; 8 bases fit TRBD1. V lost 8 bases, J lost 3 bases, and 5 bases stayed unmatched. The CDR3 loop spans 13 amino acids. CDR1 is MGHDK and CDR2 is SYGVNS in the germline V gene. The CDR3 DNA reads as TGTGCCAGCGGACAGGGCTCTCACACTGAAGCTTTCTTT. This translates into CASGQGSHTEAFF.

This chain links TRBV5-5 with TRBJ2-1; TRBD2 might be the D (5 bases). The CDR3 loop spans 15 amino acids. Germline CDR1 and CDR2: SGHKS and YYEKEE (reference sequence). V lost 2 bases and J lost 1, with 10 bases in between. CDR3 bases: TGTGCCAGCAGCTTCTTGTGGGAGTCCTACAATGAGCAGTTCTTC. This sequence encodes CASSFLWESYNEQFF.

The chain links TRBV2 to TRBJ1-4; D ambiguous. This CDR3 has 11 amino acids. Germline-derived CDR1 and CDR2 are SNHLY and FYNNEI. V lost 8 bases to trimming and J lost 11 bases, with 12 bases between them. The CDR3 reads CASLGGPKLFF. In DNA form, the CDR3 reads TGTGCCAGCTTAGGTGGGCCCAAACTGTTTTTT.

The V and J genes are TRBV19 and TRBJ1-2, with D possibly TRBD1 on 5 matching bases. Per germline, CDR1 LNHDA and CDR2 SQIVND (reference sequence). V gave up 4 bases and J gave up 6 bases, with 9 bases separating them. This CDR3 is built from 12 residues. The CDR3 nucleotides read TGTGCCAGTAGTACCAGGGACCATGGCTACACCTTC. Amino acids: CASSTRDHGYTF.

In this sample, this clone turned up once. As DNA, the CDR3 is TGTGCTAGTGGTTTAGGGCAGCAAAACACCGGGGAGCTGTTTTTT. Its protein is CASGLGQQNTGELFF. The chain has TRBV12-5 and TRBJ2-2, with D unclear. The CDR3 is made up of 15 amino acids. The germline gives CDR1 LGHNT, CDR2 FRNRAP. V lost 3 bases to trimming and J lost 2 bases, with 10 bases between them.

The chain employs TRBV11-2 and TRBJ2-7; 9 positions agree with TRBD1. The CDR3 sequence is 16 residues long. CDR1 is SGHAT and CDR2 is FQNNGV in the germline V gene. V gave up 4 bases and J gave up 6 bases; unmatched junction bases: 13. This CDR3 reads CASSSTWDRASSEQYF. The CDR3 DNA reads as TGTGCCAGCAGCTCCACCTGGGACAGGGCTTCGAGCGAGCAGTACTTC. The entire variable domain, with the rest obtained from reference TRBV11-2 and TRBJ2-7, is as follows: EAGVAQSPRYKIIEKRQSVAFWCNPISGHATLYWYQQILGQGPKLLIQFQNNGVVDDSQLPKDRFSAERLKGVDSTLKIQPAKLEDSAVYLCASSSTWDRASSEQYFGPGTRLTVT.

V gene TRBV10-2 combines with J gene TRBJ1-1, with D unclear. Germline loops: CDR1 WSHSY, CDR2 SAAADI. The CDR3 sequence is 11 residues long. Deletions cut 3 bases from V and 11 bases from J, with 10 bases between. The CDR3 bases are TGCGCCAGCAGTGATGAGGTGAAGGCTTTCTTT. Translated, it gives CASSDEVKAFF.

The CDR3 DNA sequence: TGCGCCAGCAGCCTAACATCACTCTCATACAATGAGCAGTTCTTC. Protein sequence: CASSLTSLSYNEQFF. This chain joins TRBV4-3 and TRBJ2-1; no clear D gene. CDR3 length: 15 residues. Germline values: CDR1 LGHNA, CDR2 YSLEER. Deletions cut 4 bases from V and 4 bases from J, with 14 bases between.

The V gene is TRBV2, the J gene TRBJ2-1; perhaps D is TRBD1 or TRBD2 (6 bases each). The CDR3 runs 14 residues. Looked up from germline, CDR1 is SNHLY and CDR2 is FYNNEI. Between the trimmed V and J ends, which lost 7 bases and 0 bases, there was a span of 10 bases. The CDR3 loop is CASTGASSYNEQFF. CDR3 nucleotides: TGTGCCAGCACGGGGGCGAGCTCCTACAATGAGCAGTTCTTC.

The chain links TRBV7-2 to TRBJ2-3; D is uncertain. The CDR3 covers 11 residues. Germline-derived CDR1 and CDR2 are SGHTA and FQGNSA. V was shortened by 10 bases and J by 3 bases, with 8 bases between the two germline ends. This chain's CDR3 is CATTGTDTQYF. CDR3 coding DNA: TGTGCCACCACCGGGACAGATACGCAGTATTTT.

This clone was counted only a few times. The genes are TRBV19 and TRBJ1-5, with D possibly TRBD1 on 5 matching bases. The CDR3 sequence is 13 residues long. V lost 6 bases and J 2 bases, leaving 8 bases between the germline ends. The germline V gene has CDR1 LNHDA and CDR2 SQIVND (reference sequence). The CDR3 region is CASRSTGNQPQHF. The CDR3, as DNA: TGTGCCAGTAGATCGACAGGCAATCAGCCCCAGCATTTT.

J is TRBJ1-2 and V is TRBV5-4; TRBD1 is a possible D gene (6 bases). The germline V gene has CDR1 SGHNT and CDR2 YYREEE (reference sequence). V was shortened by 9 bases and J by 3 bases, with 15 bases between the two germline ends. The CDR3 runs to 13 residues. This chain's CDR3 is CATWGQSDYGYTF. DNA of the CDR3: TGTGCCACTTGGGGGCAGTCCGACTATGGCTACACCTTC.

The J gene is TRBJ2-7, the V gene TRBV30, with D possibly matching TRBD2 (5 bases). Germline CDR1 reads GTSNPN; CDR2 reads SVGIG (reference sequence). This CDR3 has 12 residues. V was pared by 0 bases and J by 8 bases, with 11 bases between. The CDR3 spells CAWSVTGNQQYF. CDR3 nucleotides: TGTGCCTGGAGTGTAACGGGGAACCAGCAGTACTTC.

CDR3 DNA: TGTGCCAGCAGTTCCCAGGCGGGGCGTTCCTACGAGCAGTACTTC. Its protein product is CASSSQAGRSYEQYF. The V call is TRBV6-5, the J call TRBJ2-7; tentative D call: TRBD2 (6 bases). The germline gives CDR1 MNHEY, CDR2 SVGAGI. Trimming cost V 4 bases and J 1 base, with 14 bases left between them. CDR3 length: 15 residues.